This T cell receptor (beta chain) was found in a study of blood T cell repertoires in COVID-19. Turning to the study itself: Collection of acute and convalescent COVID-19 samples took place in the United States, Italy and Spain. Sample material is recorded as cDNA or gDNA derived from T cells, B-cell-depleted T cells, or PBMCs.

In the authors' methods: Using reference gene primer amplification, nucleated cell counts were estimated. Profiling relied on immunoSEQ multiplex PCR, and the TCRdb table lists in-frame clones only, not all of them. That table furnishes V, J and clone size, whereas the DNA furnished D and trimming. The data contain about 68,000 clones, approximately 86% of them singletons. CDR3 length: 12 residues. V lost 5 bases, J lost 1 base, and 6 bases lay in between. The V gene's germline CDR1 is SGHRS and CDR2 YFSETQ. The rearrangement links TRBV5-1 to TRBJ1-1, with D unclear. The sequence was collected from a woman aged 55-69 years with acute or convalescent COVID-19. Specimen: peripheral blood. The CDR3 region has the DNA TGCGCCAGCAGGATAGCGAACACTGAAGCTTTCTTT. Protein: CASRIANTEAFF.